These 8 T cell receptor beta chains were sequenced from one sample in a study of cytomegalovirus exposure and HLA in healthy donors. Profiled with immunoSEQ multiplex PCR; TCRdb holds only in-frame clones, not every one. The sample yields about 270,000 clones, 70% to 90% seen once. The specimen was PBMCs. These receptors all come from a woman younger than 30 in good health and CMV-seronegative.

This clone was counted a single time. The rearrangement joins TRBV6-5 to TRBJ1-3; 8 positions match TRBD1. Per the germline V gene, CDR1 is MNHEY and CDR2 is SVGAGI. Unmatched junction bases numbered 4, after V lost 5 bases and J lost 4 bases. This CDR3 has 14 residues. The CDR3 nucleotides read TGTGCCAGCAGTGCAACAGGGGGAGGAAACACCATATATTTT. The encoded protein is CASSATGGGNTIYF.

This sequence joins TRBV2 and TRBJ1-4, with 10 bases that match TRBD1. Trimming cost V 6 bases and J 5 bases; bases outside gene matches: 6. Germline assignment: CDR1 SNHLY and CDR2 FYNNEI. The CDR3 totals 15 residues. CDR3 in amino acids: CASSVRTGGNEKLFF. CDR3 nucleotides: TGTGCCAGCAGCGTCCGGACAGGGGGAAATGAAAAACTGTTTTTT.

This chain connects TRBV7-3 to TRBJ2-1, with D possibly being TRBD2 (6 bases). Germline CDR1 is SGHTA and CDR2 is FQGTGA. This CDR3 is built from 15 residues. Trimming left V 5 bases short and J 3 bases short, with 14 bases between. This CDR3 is CASSLGGVSYNEQFF. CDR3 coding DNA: TGTGCCAGCAGCCTCGGGGGTGTAAGCTACAATGAGCAGTTCTTC.

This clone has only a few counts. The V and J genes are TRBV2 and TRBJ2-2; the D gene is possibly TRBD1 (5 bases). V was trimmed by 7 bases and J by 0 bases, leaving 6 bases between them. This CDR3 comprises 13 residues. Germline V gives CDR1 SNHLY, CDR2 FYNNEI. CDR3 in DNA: TGTGCCAGCATAGGGGCGAACACCGGGGAGCTGTTTTTT. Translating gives CASIGANTGELFF.

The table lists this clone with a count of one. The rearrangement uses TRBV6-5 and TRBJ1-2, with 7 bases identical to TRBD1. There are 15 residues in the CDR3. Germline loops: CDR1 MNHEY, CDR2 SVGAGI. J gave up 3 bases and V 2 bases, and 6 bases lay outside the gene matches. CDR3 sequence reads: CASSYVEGAYYGYTF. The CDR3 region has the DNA TGTGCCAGCAGTTACGTGGAGGGGGCATACTATGGCTACACCTTC.

CDR3 bases: TGTGCCAGCAGTGCCCGGGGGGGACAGCCCCAGCATTTT. Translating gives CASSARGGQPQHF. J is TRBJ1-5 and V is TRBV27, with a tentative D call TRBD1 (5 bases). The germline V gene has CDR1 MNHEY and CDR2 SMNVEV (reference sequence). The CDR3 sequence is 13 residues long. V shed 5 bases and J shed 7 bases, with 12 bases lying between them.

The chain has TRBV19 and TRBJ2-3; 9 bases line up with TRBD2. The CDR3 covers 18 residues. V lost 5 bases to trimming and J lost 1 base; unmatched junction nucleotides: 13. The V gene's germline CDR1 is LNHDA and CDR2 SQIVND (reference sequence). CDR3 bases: TGTGCCAGTAGTCGGGGCGGGAGGGCCGTGCGACGCACAGATACGCAGTATTTT. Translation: CASSRGGRAVRRTDTQYF.

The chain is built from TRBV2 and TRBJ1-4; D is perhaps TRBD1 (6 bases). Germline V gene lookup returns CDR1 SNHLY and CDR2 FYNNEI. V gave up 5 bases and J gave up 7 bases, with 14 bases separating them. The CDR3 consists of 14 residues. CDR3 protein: CASSRRGTGEKLFF. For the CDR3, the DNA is TGTGCCAGCAGTAGAAGGGGGACGGGTGAAAAACTGTTTTTT.